This TCR beta chain was retrieved from a study of identical twins. Whole-study results and caveats: Abundant cord blood beta clonotypes carried fewer insertions; memory repertoires showed none. Models predicted less out-of-frame TCR alpha sharing in monozygotic twins than was found.

The authors used template switching to add a universal primer site and gave cDNA unique molecular identifiers. One entry per CDR3 protein, called by TCRdb with MiXCR from the 5' RACE reads. The data contain under 1 million distinct CDR3 sequences, 9% to 15% of them singletons. Concerning this clonotype itself: Its antigen is unknown.

The CDR3 is made up of 15 amino acids. V lost 4 bases and J 3 bases, leaving 13 bases between the germline ends. Looked up from germline, CDR1 is SGHRS and CDR2 is YFSETQ. Separately, the same data were catalogued under a study of yellow fever vaccine responses in identical twins. From that study: A vaccine T cell response that seemed partly convergent and partly personalized was reported in twins.

Sequences were obtained from PBMCs. The sequence derives from a woman between 18 and 30 years old in good health. V is TRBV5-1 and J is TRBJ2-2, with D possibly matching TRBD1 (5 bases). CDR3 loop: CASSPTAKHTGELFF. CDR3 in DNA: TGCGCCAGCAGCCCGACAGCCAAACACACCGGGGAGCTGTTTTTT.